This entry is about one TCR beta chain. This clone has only one observation. No cognate antigen has been identified for it. Base qualities are not recorded, but no much larger clone differs from it by a single base. The immunoSEQ Assay, a bias-controlled multiplex PCR, was used to amplify TCRbeta CDR3 regions from genomic DNA. From the authors' description of their analysis: The number of nucleated cells in each sample was estimated from the amplification of reference gene primers within the assay. To quantify the absolute abundance of each unique TCRbeta CDR3 rearrangement, sequence reads were collapsed and filtered. For each sample, productive Simpson clonality was calculated as the square root of Simpson's diversity index over productive rearrangements. TCRdb provides this immuneACCESS table in a form limited to in-frame rearrangements. Some clones are lacking; in checked studies, under half of them reflect an unresolved V gene, and why the rest are absent is not known. Clonal size and the V and J genes are those of that table, whereas D and trimming came from the DNA. This sample lists roughly 200,000 clones; around 90% were detected once. The top ten hold around 1.6% of the sample.

Trimming removed 7 bases from V and 0 bases from J, leaving 10 bases between the germline ends. Per the germline V gene (reference sequence), LNHDA is the CDR1 and SQIVND is the CDR2. The CDR3 starts with the cysteine, ends with the phenylalanine, and has 14 residues. The read is trimmed to its CDR3 DNA, 42 bases read in frame from base 1. The collaborating institutions used their own protocols to collect whole blood in K2EDTA tubes. Collaborator samples were shipped for TCRbeta analysis as frozen whole blood, isolated PBMCs, or DNA extracted from either sample type. The data were obtained in a study of blood T cell repertoires in COVID-19 (dated by TCRdb to between 2020 and 2021). As for the study more broadly: The collaborator samples originated in the United States, Italy and Spain and spanned the acute and convalescent phases of COVID-19. The prospective study material was composed of cDNA or gDNA derived from T cells, B-cell-depleted T cells, or PBMCs. Deeply sampled blood TCRbeta repertoires from subjects exposed to, actively infected with, or recovered from COVID-19 were included in the dataset. The repertoires were released in a freely available public database intended as a resource for research on the immune response to SARS-CoV-2. The samples were drawn from two sources: the first 160 participants of the ongoing ImmuneRACE study, and 1,200 or so subjects contributed by 6 global collaborators. Nearly every sample came with metadata listing a de-identified subject ID, COVID-19 status, age in years and sex. Where HLA class I and class II types were available, the types were taken from metadata supplied by the sample provider, not from assay-based typing.

The investigation overall reported the following: The amount of clinical and demographic metadata varied by source and participant and was provided uncurated.

This chain joins TRBV19 to TRBJ2-1, and possibly TRBD2, on 6 matching bases. The TCR comes from a man aged 18-30 years with active or convalescent COVID-19. Sample: peripheral blood. The DNA sequence reads TGTGCCAGTATGGGGCGGGGCTCCTACAATGAGCAGTTCTTC. Translated, this is CASMGRGSYNEQFF.